This TCR beta chain appears in the sequencing data of a study of blood T cell repertoires in COVID-19. Study background: There were acute and convalescent COVID-19 samples, and they came from the United States, Italy and Spain. T cells, B-cell-depleted T cells, or PBMCs supplied cDNA or gDNA.

In the original processing: Using reference gene primer amplification, nucleated cell counts were estimated. Here immunoSEQ multiplex PCR was the method, and the copy in TCRdb shows in-frame clones only, minus some. V, J and clone size are those of that table, while D and trimming were read from the DNA. The sample lists around 250,000 clones, around nine tenths occurring once. Germline values: CDR1 SGHRS, CDR2 YFSETQ. V was pared by 1 base and J by 2 bases, with 11 bases between. The CDR3 contains 15 residues. Seattle cases were enrolled at active infection and followed longitudinally. V and J are TRBV5-1 and TRBJ2-3, with D possibly being TRBD2 (6 bases). Sequencing used peripheral blood. The sequence was obtained from a woman in her sixties or seventies with COVID-19, enrolled during active disease. CDR3 coding DNA: TGCGCCAGCAGCTTGCGGGCGGGATTCACAGATACGCAGTATTTT. Its translation: CASSLRAGFTDTQYF.